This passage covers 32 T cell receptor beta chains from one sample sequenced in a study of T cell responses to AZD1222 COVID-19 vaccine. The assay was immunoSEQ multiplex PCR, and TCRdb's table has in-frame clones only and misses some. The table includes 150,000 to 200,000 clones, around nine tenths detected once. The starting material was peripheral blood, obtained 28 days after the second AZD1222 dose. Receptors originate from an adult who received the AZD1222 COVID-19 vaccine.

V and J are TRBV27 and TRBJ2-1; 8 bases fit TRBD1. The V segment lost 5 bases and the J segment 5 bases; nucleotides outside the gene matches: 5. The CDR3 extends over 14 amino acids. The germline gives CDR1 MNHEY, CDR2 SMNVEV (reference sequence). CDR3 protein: CASSAYRGNNEQFF. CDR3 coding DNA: TGTGCCAGCAGTGCATACAGGGGGAACAATGAGCAGTTCTTC.

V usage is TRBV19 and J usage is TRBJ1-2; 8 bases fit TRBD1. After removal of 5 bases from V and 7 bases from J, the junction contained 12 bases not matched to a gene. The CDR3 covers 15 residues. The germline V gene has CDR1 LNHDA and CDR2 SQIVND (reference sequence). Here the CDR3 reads CASSSDGQGSGGYTF. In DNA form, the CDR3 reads TGTGCCAGTAGTTCCGATGGACAGGGTAGCGGTGGCTACACCTTC.

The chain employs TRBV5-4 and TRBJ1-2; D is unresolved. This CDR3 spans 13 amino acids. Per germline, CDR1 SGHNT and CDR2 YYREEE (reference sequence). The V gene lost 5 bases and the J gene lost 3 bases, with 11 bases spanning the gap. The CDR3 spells CASSPGSYYGYTF. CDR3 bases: TGTGCCAGCAGTCCCGGGTCCTACTATGGCTACACCTTC.

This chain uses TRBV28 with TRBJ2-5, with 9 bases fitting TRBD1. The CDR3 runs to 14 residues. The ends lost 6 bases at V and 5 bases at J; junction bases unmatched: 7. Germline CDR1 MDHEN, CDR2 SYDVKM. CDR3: CASRAQGAAETQYF. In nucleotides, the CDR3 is TGTGCCAGCAGAGCACAGGGGGCGGCGGAGACCCAGTACTTC.

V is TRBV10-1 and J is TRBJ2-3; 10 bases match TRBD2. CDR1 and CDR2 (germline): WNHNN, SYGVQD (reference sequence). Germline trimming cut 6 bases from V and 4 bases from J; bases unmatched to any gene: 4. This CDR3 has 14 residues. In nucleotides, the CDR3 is TGCGCCAGCAGAGCTAGCGGGGGTGCAGATACGCAGTATTTT. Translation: CASRASGGADTQYF.

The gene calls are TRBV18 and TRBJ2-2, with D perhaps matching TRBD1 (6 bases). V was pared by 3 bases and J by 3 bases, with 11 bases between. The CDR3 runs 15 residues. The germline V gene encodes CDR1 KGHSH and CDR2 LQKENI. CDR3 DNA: TGTGCCAGCTCACCCCAGGGGACGGACACCGGGGAGCTGTTTTTT. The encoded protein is CASSPQGTDTGELFF. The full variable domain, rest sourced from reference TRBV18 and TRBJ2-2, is NAGVMQNPRHLVRRRGQEARLRCSPMKGHSHVYWYRQLPEEGLKFMVYLQKENIIDESGMPKERFSAEFPKEGPSILRIQQVVRGDSAAYFCASSPQGTDTGELFFGEGSRLTVL.

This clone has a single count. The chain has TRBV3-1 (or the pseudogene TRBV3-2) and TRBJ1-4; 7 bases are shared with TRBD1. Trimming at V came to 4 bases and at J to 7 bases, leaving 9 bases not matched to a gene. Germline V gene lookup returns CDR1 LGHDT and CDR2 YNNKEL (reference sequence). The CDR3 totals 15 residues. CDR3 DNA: TGTGCCAGCAGCCCCCGACAGGGTGGAGGTGAAAAACTGTTTTTT. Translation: CASSPRQGGGEKLFF.

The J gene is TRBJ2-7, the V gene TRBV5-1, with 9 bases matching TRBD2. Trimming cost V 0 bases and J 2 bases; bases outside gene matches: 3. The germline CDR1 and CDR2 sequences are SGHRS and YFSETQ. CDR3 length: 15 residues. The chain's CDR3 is CASSLGTSEAYEQYF. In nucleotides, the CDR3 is TGCGCCAGCAGCTTGGGGACTAGCGAAGCCTACGAGCAGTACTTC.

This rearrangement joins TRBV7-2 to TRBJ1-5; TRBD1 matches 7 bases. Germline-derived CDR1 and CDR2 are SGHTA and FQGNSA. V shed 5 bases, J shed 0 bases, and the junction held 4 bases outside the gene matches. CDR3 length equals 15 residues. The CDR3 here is CASSLGQHSNQPQHF. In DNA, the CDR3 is TGTGCCAGCAGCCTGGGACAGCATAGCAATCAGCCCCAGCATTTT.

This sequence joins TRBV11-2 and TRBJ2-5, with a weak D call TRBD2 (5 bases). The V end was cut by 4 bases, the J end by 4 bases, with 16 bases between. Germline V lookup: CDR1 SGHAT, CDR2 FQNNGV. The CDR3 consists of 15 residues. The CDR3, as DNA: TGTGCCAGCAGCTATAGAGGAGCGAGCGGAGAGACCCAGTACTTC. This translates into CASSYRGASGETQYF.

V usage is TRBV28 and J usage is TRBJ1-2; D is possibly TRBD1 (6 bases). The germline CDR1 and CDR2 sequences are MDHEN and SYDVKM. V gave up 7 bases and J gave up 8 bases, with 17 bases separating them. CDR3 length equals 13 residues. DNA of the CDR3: TGTGCCAGCACTAGGGGGGGTCCGGAAGGCTACACCTTC. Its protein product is CASTRGGPEGYTF.

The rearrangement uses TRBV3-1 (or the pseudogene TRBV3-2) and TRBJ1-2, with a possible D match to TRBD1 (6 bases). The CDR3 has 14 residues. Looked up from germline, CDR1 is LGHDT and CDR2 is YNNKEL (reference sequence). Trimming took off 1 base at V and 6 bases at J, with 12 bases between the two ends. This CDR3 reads CASSQAGAHNGYTF. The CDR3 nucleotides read TGTGCCAGCAGCCAAGCGGGGGCGCATAATGGCTACACCTTC.

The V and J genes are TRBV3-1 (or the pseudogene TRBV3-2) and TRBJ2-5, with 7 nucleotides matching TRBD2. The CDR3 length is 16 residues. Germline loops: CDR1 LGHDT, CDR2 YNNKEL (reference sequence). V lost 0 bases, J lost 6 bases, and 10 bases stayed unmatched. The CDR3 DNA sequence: TGTGCCAGCAGCCAAGAACTCTTGACTAGCCGAAAGACCCAGTACTTC. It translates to CASSQELLTSRKTQYF.

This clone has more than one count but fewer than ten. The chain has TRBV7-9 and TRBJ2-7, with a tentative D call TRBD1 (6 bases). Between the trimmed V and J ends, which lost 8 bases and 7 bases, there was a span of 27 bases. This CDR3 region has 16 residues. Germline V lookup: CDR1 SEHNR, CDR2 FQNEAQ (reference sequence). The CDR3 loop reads CASPPQGSQGVGEQYF. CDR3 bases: TGTGCCAGCCCACCGCAAGGTTCACAGGGTGTCGGGGAGCAGTACTTC.

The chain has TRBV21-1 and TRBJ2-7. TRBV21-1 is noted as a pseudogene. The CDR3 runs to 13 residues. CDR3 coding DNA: TGTGCCAGCAGGGAAGACTGGGGTATAGGGCAGTACTTC. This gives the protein CASREDWGIGQYF.

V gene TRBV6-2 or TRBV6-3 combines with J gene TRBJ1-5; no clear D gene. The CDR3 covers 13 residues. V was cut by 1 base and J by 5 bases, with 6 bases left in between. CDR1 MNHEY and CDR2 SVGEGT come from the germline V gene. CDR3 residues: CASSYLDDQPQHF. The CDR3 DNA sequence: TGTGCCAGCAGTTACTTGGATGATCAGCCCCAGCATTTT.

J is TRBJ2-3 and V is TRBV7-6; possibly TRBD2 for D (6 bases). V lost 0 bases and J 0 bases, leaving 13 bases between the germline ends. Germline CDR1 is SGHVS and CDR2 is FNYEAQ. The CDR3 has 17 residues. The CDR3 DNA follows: TGTGCCAGCAGCTTAGCGGGGGGACCCTCTAGCACAGATACGCAGTATTTT. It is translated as CASSLAGGPSSTDTQYF. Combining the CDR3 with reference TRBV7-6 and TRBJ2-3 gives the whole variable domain GAGVSQSPRYKVTKRGQDVALRCDPISGHVSLYWYRQALGQGPEFLTYFNYEAQQDKSGLPNDRFSAERPEGSISTLTIQRTEQRDSAMYRCASSLAGGPSSTDTQYFGPGTRLTVL.

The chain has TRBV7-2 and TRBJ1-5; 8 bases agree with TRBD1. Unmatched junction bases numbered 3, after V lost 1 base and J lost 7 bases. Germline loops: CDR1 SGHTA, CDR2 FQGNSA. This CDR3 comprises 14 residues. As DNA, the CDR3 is TGTGCCAGCAGCTTAGGGACAGGGCCGCAGCCCCAGCATTTT. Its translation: CASSLGTGPQPQHF. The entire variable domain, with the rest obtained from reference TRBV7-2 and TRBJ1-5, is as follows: GAGVSQSPSNKVTEKGKDVELRCDPISGHTALYWYRQSLGQGLEFLIYFQGNSAPDKSGLPSDRFSAERTGGSVSTLTIQRTQQEDSAVYLCASSLGTGPQPQHFGDGTRLSIL.

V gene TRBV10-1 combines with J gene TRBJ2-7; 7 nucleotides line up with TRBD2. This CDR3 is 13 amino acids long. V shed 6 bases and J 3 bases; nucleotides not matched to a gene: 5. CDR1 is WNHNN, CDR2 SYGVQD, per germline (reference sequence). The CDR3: CASSLTGGYEQYF. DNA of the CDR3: TGCGCCAGCAGCCTTACGGGGGGCTACGAGCAGTACTTC.

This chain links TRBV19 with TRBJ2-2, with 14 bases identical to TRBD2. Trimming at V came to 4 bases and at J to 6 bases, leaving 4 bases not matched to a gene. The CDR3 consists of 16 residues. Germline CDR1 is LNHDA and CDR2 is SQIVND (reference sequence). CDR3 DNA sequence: TGTGCCAGTAGTAGGGGACTAGCGGGGGCTTCCGGGGAGCTGTTTTTT. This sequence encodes CASSRGLAGASGELFF.

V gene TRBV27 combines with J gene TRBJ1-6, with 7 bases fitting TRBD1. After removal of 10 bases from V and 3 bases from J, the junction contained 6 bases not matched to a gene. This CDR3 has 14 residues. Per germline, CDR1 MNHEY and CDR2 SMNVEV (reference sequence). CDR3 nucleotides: TGTGCCACCCGGACAGGCGGCTATAATTCACCCCTCCACTTT. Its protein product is CATRTGGYNSPLHF.

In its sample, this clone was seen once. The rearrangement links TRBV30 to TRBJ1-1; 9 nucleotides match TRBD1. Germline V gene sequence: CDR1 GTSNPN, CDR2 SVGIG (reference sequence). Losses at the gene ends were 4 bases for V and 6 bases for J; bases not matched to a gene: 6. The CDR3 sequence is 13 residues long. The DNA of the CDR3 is TGTGCCTGGAATGGACAGGGGTCCGCTGAAGCTTTCTTT. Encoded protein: CAWNGQGSAEAFF.

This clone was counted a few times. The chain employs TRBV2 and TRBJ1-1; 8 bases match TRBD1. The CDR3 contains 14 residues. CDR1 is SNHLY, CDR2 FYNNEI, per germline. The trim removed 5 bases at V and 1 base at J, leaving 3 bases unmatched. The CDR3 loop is CASSTQGGNTEAFF. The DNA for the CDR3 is TGTGCCAGCAGTACACAGGGGGGGAACACTGAAGCTTTCTTT.

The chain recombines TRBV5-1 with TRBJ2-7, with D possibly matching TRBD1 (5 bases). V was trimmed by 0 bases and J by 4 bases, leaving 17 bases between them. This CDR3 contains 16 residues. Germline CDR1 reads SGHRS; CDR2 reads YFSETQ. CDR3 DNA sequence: TGCGCCAGCAGCTTGGAACCTCTTTTAGGGGCATACGAGCAGTACTTC. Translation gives CASSLEPLLGAYEQYF.

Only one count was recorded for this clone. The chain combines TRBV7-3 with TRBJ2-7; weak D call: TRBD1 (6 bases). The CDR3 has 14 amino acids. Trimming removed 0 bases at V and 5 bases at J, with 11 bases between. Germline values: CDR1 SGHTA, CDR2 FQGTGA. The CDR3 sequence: CASSLTPGAHEQYF. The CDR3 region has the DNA TGTGCCAGCAGCTTAACGCCAGGGGCCCACGAGCAGTACTTC.

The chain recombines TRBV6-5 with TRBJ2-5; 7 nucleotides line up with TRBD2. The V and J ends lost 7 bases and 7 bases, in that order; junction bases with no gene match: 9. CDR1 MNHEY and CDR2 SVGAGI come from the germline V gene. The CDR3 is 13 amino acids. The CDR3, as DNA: TGTGCCAGCACCCCCCGTTGGGAGGGGACCCAGTACTTC. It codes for CASTPRWEGTQYF.

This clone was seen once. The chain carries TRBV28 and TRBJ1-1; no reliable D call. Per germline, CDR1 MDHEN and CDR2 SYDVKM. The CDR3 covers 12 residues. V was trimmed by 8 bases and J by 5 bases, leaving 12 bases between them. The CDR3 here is CASLKLGTEAFF. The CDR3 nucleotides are TGTGCCAGCCTTAAATTAGGAACTGAAGCTTTCTTT. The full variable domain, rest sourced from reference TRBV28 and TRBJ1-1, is DVKVTQSSRYLVKRTGEKVFLECVQDMDHENMFWYRQDPGLGLRLIYFSYDVKMKEKGDIPEGYSVSREKKERFSLILESASTNQTSMYLCASLKLGTEAFFGQGTRLTVV.

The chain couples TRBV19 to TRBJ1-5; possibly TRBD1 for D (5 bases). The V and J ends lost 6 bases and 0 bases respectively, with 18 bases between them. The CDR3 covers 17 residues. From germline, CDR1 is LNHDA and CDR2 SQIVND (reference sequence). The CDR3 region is CASRTHRDGHSNQPQHF. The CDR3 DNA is TGTGCCAGTAGGACCCACCGGGACGGACATAGCAATCAGCCCCAGCATTTT.

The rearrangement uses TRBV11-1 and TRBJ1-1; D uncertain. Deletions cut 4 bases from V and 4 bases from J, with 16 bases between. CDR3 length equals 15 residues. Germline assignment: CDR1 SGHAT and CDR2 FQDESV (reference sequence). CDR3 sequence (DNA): TGTGCCAGCAGCTCTTGGTCGGGTGACGGCACTGAAGCTTTCTTT. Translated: CASSSWSGDGTEAFF.

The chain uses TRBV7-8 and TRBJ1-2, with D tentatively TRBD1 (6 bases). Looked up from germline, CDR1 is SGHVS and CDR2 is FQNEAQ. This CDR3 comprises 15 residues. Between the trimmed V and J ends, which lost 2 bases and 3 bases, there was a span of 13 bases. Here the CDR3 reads CASSLSGQRDYGYTF. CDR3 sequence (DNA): TGTGCCAGCAGCTTATCCGGACAGAGAGACTATGGCTACACCTTC.

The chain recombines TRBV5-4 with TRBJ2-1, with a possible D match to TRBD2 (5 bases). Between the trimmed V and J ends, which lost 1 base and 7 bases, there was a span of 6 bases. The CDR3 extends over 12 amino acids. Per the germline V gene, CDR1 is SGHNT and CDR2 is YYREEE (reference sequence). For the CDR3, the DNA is TGTGCCAGCAGCTTGCCGGGGAATGAGCAGTTCTTC. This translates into CASSLPGNEQFF.

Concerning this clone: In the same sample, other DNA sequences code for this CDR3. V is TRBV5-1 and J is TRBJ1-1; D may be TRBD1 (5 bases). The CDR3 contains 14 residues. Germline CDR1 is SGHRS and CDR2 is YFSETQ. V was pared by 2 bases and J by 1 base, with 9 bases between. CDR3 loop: CASSLTGTNTEAFF. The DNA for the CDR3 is TGCGCCAGCAGCTTAACCGGGACGAACACTGAAGCTTTCTTT.